Below are 11 T cell receptor beta chains sequenced from a single sample in a study of cytotoxic CD8 clonotypes in ibrutinib-treated CLL (dated by TCRdb to about 2021). Libraries were built with the immunoSEQ multiplex PCR assay. Sourced from immuneACCESS, this table was stored by TCRdb with only in-frame sequences that have V and J called. A share of the clones is absent; for the studies checked, an unresolved V gene accounts for under half, and the remainder has no known explanation. For this sample the table gives 330,000 or so clones, of which 67% were detected only once. The biggest ten clones account for roughly 6.8% of the sample. The input for sequencing was PBMCs, taken after 36 months of ibrutinib treatment. All receptors come from a human donor with chronic lymphocytic leukemia.

In this sample, this clone turned up once. CDR3 in amino acids: CASSLGAVLYRGSQETQYF. CDR3 sequence (DNA): TGTGCCAGCAGCTTAGGGGCCGTGCTTTACAGGGGGAGCCAAGAGACCCAGTACTTC. The chain is built from TRBV7-6 and TRBJ2-5; TRBD1 matches 8 bases. V shed 1 base, J shed 1 base, and the junction held 14 bases outside the gene matches. The CDR3 length is 19 residues. Germline V gene sequence: CDR1 SGHVS, CDR2 FNYEAQ.

This clone appeared a few times. A junction boundary mismatches the germline segment, possibly from a read error. This chain connects TRBV7-2 to TRBJ2-2; TRBD2 matches 11 bases. CDR1 and CDR2 (germline): SGHTA, FQGNSA. The CDR3 runs 15 residues. This CDR3 is CASSLAGGPNGELFF. DNA for the CDR3: TGTGCCAGCAGCCTAGCGGGGGGTCCGAACGGGGAGCTGTTTTTT.

The chain has TRBV18 and TRBJ2-3; unclear D gene. CDR1 is KGHSH and CDR2 is LQKENI in the germline V gene. Trimming removed 6 bases from V and 2 bases from J, with 3 bases in between. CDR3 length: 11 amino acids. The CDR3 loop is CASSTTDTQYF. The CDR3 DNA is TGTGCCAGCTCCACCACAGATACGCAGTATTTT.

This clone came up a few times. The chain is built from TRBV6-5 and TRBJ2-4; the D gene is possibly TRBD2 (6 bases). V dropped 0 bases and J dropped 0 bases, with 9 bases sitting between them. CDR3 length: 16 residues. Germline CDR1 MNHEY, CDR2 SVGAGI. CDR3 bases: TGTGCCAGCAGTTACTCGGGAGGATTAGCCAAAAACATTCAGTACTTC. Encoded protein: CASSYSGGLAKNIQYF.

V and J are TRBV11-2 and TRBJ2-7; maybe TRBD1 (6 bases). Trimming left V 2 bases short and J 2 bases short, with 10 bases between. This CDR3 has 14 amino acids. Germline CDR1 is SGHAT and CDR2 is FQNNGV. The CDR3 DNA sequence: TGTGCCAGCAGCTTAATGGGACAAACCTACGAGCAGTACTTC. This codes for CASSLMGQTYEQYF.

V usage is TRBV7-9 and J usage is TRBJ1-5; 8 nucleotides align to TRBD1. V shed 5 bases and J 5 bases; nucleotides not matched to a gene: 8. Germline CDR1 reads SEHNR; CDR2 reads FQNEAQ (reference sequence). This CDR3 has 15 residues. CDR3 DNA sequence: TGTGCCAGCAGCCCCGGGACAGGAATTTATCAGCCCCAGCATTTT. Translation gives CASSPGTGIYQPQHF. Full variable domain (missing parts from reference TRBV7-9 and TRBJ1-5): DTGVSQNPRHKITKRGQNVTFRCDPISEHNRLYWYRQTLGQGPEFLTYFQNEAQLEKSRLLSDRFSAERPKGSFSTLEIQRTEQGDSAMYLCASSPGTGIYQPQHFGDGTRLSIL.

The rearrangement joins TRBV6-5 to TRBJ2-1, with D unclear. The V gene's germline CDR1 is MNHEY and CDR2 SVGAGI. The CDR3 length is 15 residues. Trimming pared 3 bases from V and 0 bases from J, leaving 9 bases between. The CDR3 nucleotides read TGTGCCAGCAGTTATTCGACCACCTCCTACAATGAGCAGTTCTTC. Its translation: CASSYSTTSYNEQFF.

This clone was detected only a few times. The gene calls are TRBV6-5 and TRBJ2-7; D not certain. The germline V gene encodes CDR1 MNHEY and CDR2 SVGAGI. V lost 2 bases to trimming and J lost 2 bases, with 7 bases between them. The CDR3 runs to 13 residues. The DNA of the CDR3 is TGTGCCAGCAGTTACCGGGTGACCTACGAGCAGTACTTC. As protein: CASSYRVTYEQYF.

This sequence joins TRBV27 and TRBJ2-7, with 7 bases identical to TRBD1. Looked up from germline, CDR1 is MNHEY and CDR2 is SMNVEV (reference sequence). The CDR3 contains 15 residues. The V gene end was trimmed by 3 bases and the J gene end by 7 bases; junction bases not matched to a gene: 12. This CDR3 reads CASSFKGALGWEQYF. The CDR3 DNA is TGTGCCAGCAGTTTTAAGGGGGCTCTGGGATGGGAGCAGTACTTC.

The rearrangement links TRBV7-2 to TRBJ2-5; D is uncertain. Per germline, CDR1 SGHTA and CDR2 FQGNSA. The V gene lost 4 bases and the J gene lost 5 bases, with 8 bases spanning the gap. The CDR3 has 12 residues. The CDR3 DNA reads TGTGCCAGCAGCTCCCCCCGGGAGACCCAGTACTTC. This sequence encodes CASSSPRETQYF.

This clone was detected once. V and J are TRBV27 and TRBJ1-4; a possible D gene is TRBD1 (6 bases). Germline V lookup: CDR1 MNHEY, CDR2 SMNVEV (reference sequence). The V and J ends lost 5 bases and 3 bases respectively, with 7 bases between them. The CDR3 sequence is 13 residues long. The CDR3 loop reads CASSDRPNEKLFF. CDR3 bases: TGTGCCAGCAGTGACAGGCCTAATGAAAAACTGTTTTTT.